This T cell receptor beta chain was observed in a study of blood T cell repertoires in COVID-19. Background on the study: The United States, Italy and Spain supplied acute and convalescent COVID-19 samples. Nucleic acid was either cDNA or gDNA, and it came from T cells, B-cell-depleted T cells, or PBMCs.

Original handling: Reference gene primer amplification in the assay estimated nucleated cell counts. Libraries were prepared by immunoSEQ multiplex PCR; TCRdb keeps only in-frame clonotypes and omits some of them. The D gene and trimming were derived from the DNA, and the V and J assignments and clone size from that table. The data contain about 41,000 clones, more than 70% of them singletons. In its sample, this clone was seen once. The germline CDR1 and CDR2 sequences are SGHDT and YYEEEE. V lost 1 base to trimming and J lost 3 bases; unmatched junction nucleotides: 7. CDR3 length: 15 amino acids. The V and J genes are TRBV5-6 and TRBJ2-7; 7 bases are shared with TRBD1. The TCR was taken from a human donor in a cohort sampled during active COVID-19. The specimen sequenced was peripheral blood. The CDR3 reads CASSLSGGILYEQYF. CDR3 in DNA: TGTGCCAGCAGCTTGTCAGGGGGTATACTCTACGAGCAGTACTTC.